Described below is a single TCR beta chain sequence and its context. The germline CDR1 and CDR2 sequences are SGDLS and YYNGEE. V dropped 0 bases and J dropped 5; count of bases not matched to a gene: 7. This CDR3 contains 16 residues. The entry originates in a study of technical replicates of blood from several donors. The repertoire was sequenced with immunoSEQ multiplex PCR; TCRdb's copy has only in-frame clones and lacks some. The sample consists of around 50,000 clones, 95% to 97% of them appearing once. The receptor was isolated from a human donor in good health. The material sequenced was T cells isolated from PBMCs. The chain has TRBV9 and TRBJ2-7, with TRBD2 matching 11 bases. CDR3 in amino acids: CASSVAGIAGGNEQYF. In DNA form, the CDR3 reads TGTGCCAGCAGCGTAGCGGGTATAGCGGGAGGGAACGAGCAGTACTTC.